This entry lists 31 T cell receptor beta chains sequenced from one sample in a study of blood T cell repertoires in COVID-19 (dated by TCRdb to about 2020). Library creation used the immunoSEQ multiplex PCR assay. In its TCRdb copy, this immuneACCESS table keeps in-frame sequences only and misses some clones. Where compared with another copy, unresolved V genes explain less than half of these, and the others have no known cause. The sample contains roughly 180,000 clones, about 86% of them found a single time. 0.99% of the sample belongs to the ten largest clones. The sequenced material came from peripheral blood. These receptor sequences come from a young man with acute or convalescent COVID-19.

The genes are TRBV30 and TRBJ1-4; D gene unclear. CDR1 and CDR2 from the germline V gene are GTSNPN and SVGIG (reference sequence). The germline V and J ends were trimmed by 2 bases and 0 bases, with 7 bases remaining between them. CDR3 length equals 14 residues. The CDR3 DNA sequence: TGTGCCTGGAGTAGAACTTCAACTAATGAAAAACTGTTTTTT. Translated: CAWSRTSTNEKLFF.

CDR3 sequence reads: CASSLVGGGGPYNEQFF. The CDR3 DNA is TGCGCCAGCAGCTTGGTAGGCGGCGGGGGGCCCTACAATGAGCAGTTCTTC. The gene calls are TRBV5-1 and TRBJ2-1; 8 bases are shared with TRBD2. Trimming cost V 0 bases and J 2 bases; bases outside gene matches: 7. CDR3 length equals 17 residues. Germline assignment: CDR1 SGHRS and CDR2 YFSETQ. The complete variable domain, with remaining parts taken from reference TRBV5-1 and TRBJ2-1, reads KAGVTQTPRYLIKTRGQQVTLSCSPISGHRSVSWYQQTPGQGLQFLFEYFSETQRNKGNFPGRFSGRQFSNSRSEMNVSTLELGDSALYLCASSLVGGGGPYNEQFFGPGTRLTVL.

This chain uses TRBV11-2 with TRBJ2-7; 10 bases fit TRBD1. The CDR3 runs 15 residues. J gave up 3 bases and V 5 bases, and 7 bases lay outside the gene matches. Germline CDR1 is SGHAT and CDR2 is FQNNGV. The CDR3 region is CASSTGTGAIYEQYV. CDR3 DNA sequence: TGTGCCAGCAGCACCGGGACAGGGGCAATCTACGAGCAGTACGTC.

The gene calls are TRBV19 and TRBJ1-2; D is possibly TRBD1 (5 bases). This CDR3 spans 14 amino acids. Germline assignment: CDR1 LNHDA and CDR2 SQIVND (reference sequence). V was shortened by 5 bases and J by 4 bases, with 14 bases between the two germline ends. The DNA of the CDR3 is TGTGCCAGTAGTCCAGCAGGGAGGGCCTATGGCTACACCTTC. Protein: CASSPAGRAYGYTF.

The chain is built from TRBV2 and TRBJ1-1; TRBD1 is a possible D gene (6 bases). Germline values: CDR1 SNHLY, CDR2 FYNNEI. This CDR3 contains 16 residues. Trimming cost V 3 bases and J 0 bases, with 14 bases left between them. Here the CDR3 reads CASSESQQGLNTEAFF. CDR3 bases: TGTGCCAGCAGTGAGAGCCAACAGGGCCTGAACACTGAAGCTTTCTTT.

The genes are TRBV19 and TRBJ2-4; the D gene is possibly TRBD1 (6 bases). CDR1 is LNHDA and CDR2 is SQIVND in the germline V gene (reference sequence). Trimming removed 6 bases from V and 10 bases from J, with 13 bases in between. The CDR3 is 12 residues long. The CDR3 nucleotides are TGTGCCAGTAGCCAAAAGGGGGTGATTCAGTACTTC. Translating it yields CASSQKGVIQYF.

CDR3 sequence: CASSLGQGLQPQHF. CDR3 DNA: TGTGCCAGCAGTTTAGGGCAGGGCCTTCAGCCCCAGCATTTT. The rearrangement links TRBV28 to TRBJ1-5, with a tentative D call TRBD1 (5 bases). V lost 2 bases to trimming and J lost 6 bases, with 11 bases between them. Germline loops: CDR1 MDHEN, CDR2 SYDVKM. The CDR3 has 14 amino acids. Together with reference TRBV28 and TRBJ1-5, the CDR3 gives the full variable domain: DVKVTQSSRYLVKRTGEKVFLECVQDMDHENMFWYRQDPGLGLRLIYFSYDVKMKEKGDIPEGYSVSREKKERFSLILESASTNQTSMYLCASSLGQGLQPQHFGDGTRLSIL.

The CDR3 region is CASSLPRDRLEQYF. Written as DNA, the CDR3 is TGTGCCAGCAGTTTACCCCGGGACAGACTCGAGCAGTACTTC. The gene calls are TRBV6-2 or TRBV6-3 and TRBJ2-7; 7 bases agree with TRBD1. This CDR3 spans 14 amino acids. V lost 4 bases to trimming and J lost 6 bases; unmatched junction nucleotides: 9. CDR1 is MNHEY and CDR2 is SVGEGT in the germline V gene.

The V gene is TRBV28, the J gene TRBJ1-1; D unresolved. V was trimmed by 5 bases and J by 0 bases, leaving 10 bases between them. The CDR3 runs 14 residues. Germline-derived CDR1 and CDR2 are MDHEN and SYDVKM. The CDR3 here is CASSVLTLNTEAFF. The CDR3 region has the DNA TGTGCCAGCAGTGTACTGACATTGAACACTGAAGCTTTCTTT.

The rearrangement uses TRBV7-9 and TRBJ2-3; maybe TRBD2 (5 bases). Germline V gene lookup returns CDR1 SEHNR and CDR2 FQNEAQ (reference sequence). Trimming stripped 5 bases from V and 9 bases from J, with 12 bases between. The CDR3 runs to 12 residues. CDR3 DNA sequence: TGTGCCAGCAGCCCCCCGTCGGGGACGCAGTATTTT. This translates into CASSPPSGTQYF.

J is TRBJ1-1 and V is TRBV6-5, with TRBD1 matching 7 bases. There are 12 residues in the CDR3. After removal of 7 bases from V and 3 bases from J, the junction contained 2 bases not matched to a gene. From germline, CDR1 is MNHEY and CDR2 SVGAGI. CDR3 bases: TGTGCCAGCAAACAGGGGTACACTGAAGCTTTCTTT. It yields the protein CASKQGYTEAFF.

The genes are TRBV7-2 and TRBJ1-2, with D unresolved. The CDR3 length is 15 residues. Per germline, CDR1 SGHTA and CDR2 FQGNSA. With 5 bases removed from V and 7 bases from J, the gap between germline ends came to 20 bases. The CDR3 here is CASSPVILGSSGYTF. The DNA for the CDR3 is TGTGCCAGCAGCCCAGTTATCCTTGGTTCTTCTGGCTACACCTTC.

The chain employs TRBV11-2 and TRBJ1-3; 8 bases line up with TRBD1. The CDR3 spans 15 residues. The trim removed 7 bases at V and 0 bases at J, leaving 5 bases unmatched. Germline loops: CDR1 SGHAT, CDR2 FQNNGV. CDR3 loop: CASTGQVSSGNTIYF. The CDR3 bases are TGTGCCAGCACGGGACAGGTCTCCTCTGGAAACACCATATATTTT.

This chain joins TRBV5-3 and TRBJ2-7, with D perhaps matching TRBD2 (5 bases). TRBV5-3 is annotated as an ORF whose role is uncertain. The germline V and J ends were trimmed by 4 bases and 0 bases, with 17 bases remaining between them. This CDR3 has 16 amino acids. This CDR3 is CARSGVAMLYSYEQYV. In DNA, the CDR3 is TGTGCCAGAAGCGGTGTAGCGATGCTTTACTCCTACGAGCAGTACGTC.

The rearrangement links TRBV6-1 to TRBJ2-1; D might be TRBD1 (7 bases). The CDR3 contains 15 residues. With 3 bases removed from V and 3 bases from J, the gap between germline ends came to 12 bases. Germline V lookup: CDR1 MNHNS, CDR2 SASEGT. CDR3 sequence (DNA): TGTGCCAGCAGTGACAGGGGGGATAACTACAATGAGCAGTTCTTC. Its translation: CASSDRGDNYNEQFF.

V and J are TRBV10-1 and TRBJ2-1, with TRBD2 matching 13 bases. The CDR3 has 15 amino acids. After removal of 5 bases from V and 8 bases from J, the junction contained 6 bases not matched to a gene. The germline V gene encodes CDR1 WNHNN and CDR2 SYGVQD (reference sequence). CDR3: CASSLLAGGQDEQFF. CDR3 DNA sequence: TGCGCCAGCAGTCTACTAGCGGGGGGGCAAGATGAGCAGTTCTTC.

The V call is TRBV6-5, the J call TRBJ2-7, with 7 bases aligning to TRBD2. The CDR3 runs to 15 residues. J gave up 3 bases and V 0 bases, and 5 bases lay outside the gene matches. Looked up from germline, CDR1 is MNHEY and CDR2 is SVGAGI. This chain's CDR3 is CASSYSGGGYYEQYF. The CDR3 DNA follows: TGTGCCAGCAGTTACTCGGGGGGGGGTTACTACGAGCAGTACTTC.

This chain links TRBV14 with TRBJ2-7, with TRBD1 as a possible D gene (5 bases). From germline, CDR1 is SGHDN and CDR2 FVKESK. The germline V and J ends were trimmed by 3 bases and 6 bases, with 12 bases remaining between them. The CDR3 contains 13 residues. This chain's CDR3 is CASSQLYTGEQYV. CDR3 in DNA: TGTGCCAGCAGCCAGCTCTACACAGGCGAGCAGTACGTC.

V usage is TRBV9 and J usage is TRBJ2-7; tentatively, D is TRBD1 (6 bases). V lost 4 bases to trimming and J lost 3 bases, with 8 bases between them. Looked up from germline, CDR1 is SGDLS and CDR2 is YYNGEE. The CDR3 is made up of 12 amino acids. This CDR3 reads CASSPQGYEQYF. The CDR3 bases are TGTGCCAGCAGCCCACAGGGCTACGAGCAGTACTTC. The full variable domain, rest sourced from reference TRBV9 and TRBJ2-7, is DSGVTQTPKHLITATGQRVTLRCSPRSGDLSVYWYQQSLDQGLQFLIQYYNGEERAKGNILERFSAQQFPDLHSELNLSSLELGDSALYFCASSPQGYEQYFGPGTRLTVT.

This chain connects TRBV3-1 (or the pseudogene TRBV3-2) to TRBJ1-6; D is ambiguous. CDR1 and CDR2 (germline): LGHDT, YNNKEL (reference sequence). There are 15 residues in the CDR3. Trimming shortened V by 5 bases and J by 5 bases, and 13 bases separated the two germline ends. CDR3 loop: CASSFQYRDNSPLHF. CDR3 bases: TGTGCCAGCAGCTTTCAATACCGAGATAATTCACCCCTCCACTTT.

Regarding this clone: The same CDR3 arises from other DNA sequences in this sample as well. The CDR3 loop reads CASSIGQGRNQPQHF. In DNA form, the CDR3 reads TGTGCCAGTAGTATCGGCCAGGGGCGTAATCAGCCCCAGCATTTT. This chain links TRBV19 with TRBJ1-5; tentatively, D is TRBD1 (6 bases). Looked up from germline, CDR1 is LNHDA and CDR2 is SQIVND (reference sequence). CDR3 size: 15 residues. V was cut by 3 bases and J by 4 bases, with 13 bases left in between. The full variable domain, its missing parts supplied by reference TRBV19 and TRBJ1-5, is DGGITQSPKYLFRKEGQNVTLSCEQNLNHDAMYWYRQDPGQGLRLIYYSQIVNDFQKGDIAEGYSVSREKKESFPLTVTSAQKNPTAFYLCASSIGQGRNQPQHFGDGTRLSIL.

The CDR3 reads CASSEDRGGRGEQYV. The CDR3 DNA reads as TGTGCCAGCAGTGAAGACAGGGGGGGAAGGGGCGAGCAGTACGTC. The chain joins TRBV2 to TRBJ2-7; TRBD1 might be the D (8 bases). The CDR3 covers 15 residues. The germline gives CDR1 SNHLY, CDR2 FYNNEI. V lost 1 base and J lost 6, with 16 bases in between.

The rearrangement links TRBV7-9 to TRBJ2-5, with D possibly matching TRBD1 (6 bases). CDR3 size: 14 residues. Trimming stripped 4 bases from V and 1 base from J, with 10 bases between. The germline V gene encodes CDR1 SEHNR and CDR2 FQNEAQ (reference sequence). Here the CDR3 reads CASSSQGFQETQYF. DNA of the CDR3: TGTGCCAGCAGCTCACAGGGCTTCCAAGAGACCCAGTACTTC.

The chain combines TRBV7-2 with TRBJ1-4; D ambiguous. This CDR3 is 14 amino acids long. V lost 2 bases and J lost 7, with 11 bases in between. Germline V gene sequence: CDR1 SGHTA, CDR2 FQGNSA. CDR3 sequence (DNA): TGTGCCAGCAGCTTATTGGGCAGGTCTGAAAAACTGTTTTTT. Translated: CASSLLGRSEKLFF.

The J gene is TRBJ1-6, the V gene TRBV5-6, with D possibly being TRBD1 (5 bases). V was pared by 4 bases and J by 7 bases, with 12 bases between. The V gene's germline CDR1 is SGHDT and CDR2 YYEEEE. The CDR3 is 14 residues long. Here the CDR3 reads CASSRRVRNSPLHF. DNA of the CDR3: TGTGCCAGCAGCCGCAGGGTCAGAAATTCACCCCTCCACTTT.

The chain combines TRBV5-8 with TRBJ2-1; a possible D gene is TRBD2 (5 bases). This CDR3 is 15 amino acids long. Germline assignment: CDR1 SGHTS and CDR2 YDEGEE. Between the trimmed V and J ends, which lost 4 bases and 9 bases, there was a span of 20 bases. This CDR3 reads CASSPGATTAGEQFF. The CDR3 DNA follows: TGTGCCAGCAGCCCCGGTGCGACGACGGCGGGTGAGCAGTTCTTC.

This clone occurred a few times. CDR3 sequence reads: CASSLGDRLHTEAFF. In DNA, the CDR3 is TGTGCCAGCAGCTTGGGGGACAGGCTTCACACTGAAGCTTTCTTT. This chain uses TRBV5-5 with TRBJ1-1; TRBD1 aligns across 8 bases. The ends lost 0 bases at V and 3 bases at J; junction bases unmatched: 4. The CDR3 extends over 15 amino acids. CDR1 and CDR2 from the germline V gene are SGHKS and YYEKEE (reference sequence). The whole variable domain, remainder taken from reference TRBV5-5 and TRBJ1-1, is DAGVTQSPTHLIKTRGQQVTLRCSPISGHKSVSWYQQVLGQGPQFIFQYYEKEERGRGNFPDRFSARQFPNYSSELNVNALLLGDSALYLCASSLGDRLHTEAFFGQGTRLTVV.

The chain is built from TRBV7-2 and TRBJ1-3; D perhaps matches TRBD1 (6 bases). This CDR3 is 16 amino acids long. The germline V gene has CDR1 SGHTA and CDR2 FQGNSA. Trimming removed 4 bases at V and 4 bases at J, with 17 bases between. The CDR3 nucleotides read TGTGCCAGCAGCTCTAGAGACAGGTCGGGGGGAAACACCATATATTTT. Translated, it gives CASSSRDRSGGNTIYF.

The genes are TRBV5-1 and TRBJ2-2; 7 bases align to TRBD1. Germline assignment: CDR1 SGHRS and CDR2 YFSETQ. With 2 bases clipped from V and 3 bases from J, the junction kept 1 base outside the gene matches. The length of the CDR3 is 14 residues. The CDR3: CASSFGQDTGELFF. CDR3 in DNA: TGCGCCAGCAGCTTTGGACAGGACACCGGGGAGCTGTTTTTT.

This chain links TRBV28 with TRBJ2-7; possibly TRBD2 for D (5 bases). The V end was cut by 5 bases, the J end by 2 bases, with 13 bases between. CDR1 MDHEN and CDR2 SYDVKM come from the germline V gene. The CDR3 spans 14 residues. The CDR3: CASSPRLRTYEQYV. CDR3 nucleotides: TGTGCCAGCAGTCCCCGACTAAGGACCTACGAGCAGTACGTC.

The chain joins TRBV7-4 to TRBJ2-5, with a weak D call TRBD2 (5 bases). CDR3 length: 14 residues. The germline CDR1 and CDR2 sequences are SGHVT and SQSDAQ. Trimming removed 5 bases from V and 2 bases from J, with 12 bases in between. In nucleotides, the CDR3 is TGTGCCAGCAGCGTCCGGGAACCGCAAGAGACCCAGTACTTC. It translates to CASSVREPQETQYF.